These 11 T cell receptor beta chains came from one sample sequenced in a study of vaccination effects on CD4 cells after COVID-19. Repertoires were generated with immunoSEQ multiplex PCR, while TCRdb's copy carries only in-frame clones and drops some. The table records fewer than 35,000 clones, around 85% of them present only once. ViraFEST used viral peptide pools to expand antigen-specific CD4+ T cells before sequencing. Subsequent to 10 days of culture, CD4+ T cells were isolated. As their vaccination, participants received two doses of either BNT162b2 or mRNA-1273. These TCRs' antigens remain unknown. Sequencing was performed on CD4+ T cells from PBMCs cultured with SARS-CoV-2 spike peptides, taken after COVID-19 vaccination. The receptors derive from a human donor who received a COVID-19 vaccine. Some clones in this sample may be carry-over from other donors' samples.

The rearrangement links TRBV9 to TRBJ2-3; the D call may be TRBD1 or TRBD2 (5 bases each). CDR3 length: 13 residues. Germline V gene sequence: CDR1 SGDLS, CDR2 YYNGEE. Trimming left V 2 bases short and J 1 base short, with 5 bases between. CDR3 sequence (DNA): TGTGCCAGCAGCGTGGGGGGCACAGATACGCAGTATTTT. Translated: CASSVGGTDTQYF.

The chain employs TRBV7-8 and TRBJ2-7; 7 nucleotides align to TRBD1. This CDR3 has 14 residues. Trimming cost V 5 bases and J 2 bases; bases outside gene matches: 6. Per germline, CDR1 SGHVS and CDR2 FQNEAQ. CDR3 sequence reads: CASSPQTGAYEQYV. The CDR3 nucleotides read TGTGCCAGCAGCCCACAAACAGGGGCCTACGAGCAGTACGTC.

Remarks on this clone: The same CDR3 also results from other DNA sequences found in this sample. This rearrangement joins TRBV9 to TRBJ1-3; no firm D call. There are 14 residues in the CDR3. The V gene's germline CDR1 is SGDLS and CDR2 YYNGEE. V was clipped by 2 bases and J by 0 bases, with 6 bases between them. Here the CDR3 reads CASSVGVSGNTIYF. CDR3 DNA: TGTGCCAGCAGCGTCGGAGTCTCTGGAAACACCATATATTTT.

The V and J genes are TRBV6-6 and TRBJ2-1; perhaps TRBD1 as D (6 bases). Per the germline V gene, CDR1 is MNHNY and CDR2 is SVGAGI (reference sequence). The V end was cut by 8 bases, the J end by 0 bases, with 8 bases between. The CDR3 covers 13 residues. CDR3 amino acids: CASSGDSYNEQFF. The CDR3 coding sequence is TGTGCCAGCTCAGGGGACTCCTACAATGAGCAGTTCTTC.

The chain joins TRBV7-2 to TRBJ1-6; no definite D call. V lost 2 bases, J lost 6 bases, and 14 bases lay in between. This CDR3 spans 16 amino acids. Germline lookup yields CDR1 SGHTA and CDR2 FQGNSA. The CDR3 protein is CASSLFVGFGNSPLHF. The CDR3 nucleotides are TGTGCCAGCAGCTTATTTGTGGGGTTCGGTAATTCACCCCTCCACTTT.

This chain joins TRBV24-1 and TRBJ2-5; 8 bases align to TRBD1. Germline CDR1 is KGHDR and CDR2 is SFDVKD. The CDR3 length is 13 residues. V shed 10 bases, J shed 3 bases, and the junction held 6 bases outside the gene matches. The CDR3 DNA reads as TGTGCCACGAGAGGACAGGGAGAAGAGACCCAGTACTTC. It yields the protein CATRGQGEETQYF.

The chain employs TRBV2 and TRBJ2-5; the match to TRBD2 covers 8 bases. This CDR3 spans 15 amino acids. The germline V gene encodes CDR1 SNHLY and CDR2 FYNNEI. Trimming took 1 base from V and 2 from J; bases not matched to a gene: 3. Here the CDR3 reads CASSEEGLGQETQYF. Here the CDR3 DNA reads TGTGCCAGCAGTGAAGAGGGACTAGGACAAGAGACCCAGTACTTC.

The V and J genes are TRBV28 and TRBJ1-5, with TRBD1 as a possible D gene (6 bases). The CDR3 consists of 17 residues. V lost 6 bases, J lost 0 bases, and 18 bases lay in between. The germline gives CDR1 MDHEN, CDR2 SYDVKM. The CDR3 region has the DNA TGTGCCAGCAGAAAAGGGGGGTTTATATTTAGCAATCAGCCCCAGCATTTT. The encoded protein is CASRKGGFIFSNQPQHF.

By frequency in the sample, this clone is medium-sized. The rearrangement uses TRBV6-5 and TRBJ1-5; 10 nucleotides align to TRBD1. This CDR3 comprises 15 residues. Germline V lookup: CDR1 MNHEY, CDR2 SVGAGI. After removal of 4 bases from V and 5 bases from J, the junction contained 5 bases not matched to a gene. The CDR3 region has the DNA TGTGCCAGCAGTTTCCTCGGACAGGGGGATCAGCCCCAGCATTTT. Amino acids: CASSFLGQGDQPQHF.

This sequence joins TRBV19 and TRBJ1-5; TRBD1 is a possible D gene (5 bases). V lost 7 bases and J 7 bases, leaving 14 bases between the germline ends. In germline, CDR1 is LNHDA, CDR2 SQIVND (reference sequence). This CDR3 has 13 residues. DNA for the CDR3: TGTGCCAGTAATGACAGAAAAAGACAGCCCCAGCATTTT. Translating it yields CASNDRKRQPQHF.

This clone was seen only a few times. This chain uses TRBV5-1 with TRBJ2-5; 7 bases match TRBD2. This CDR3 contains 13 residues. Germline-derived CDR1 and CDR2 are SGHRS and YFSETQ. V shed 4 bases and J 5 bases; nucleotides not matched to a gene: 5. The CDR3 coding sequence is TGCGCCAGCAGCCCGGGACTAATGGAGACCCAGTACTTC. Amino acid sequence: CASSPGLMETQYF.